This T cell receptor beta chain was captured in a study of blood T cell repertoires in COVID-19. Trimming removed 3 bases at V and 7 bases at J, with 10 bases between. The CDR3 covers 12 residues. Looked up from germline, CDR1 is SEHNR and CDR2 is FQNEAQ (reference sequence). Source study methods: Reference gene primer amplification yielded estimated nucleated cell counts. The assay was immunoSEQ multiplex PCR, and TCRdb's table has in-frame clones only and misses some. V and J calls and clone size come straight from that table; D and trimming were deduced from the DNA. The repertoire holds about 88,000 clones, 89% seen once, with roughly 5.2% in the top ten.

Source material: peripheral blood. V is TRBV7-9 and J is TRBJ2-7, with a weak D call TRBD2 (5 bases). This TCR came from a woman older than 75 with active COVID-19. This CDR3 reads CASSFGSGEQYF. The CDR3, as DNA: TGTGCCAGCAGCTTTGGGTCGGGGGAGCAGTACTTC.